This entry lists 10 T cell receptor beta chains sequenced from one sample in a study of blood T cell repertoires in COVID-19. Sequencing was performed with immunoSEQ multiplex PCR; in TCRdb, only in-frame clones are kept and a portion is missing. The table lists about 350,000 clones, over 85% of them singletons. The sequenced sample was peripheral blood. The source is a woman in her sixties or seventies with COVID-19, enrolled during active disease.

The chain couples TRBV2 to TRBJ1-4; 8 bases map to TRBD1. Looked up from germline, CDR1 is SNHLY and CDR2 is FYNNEI. Losses at the gene ends were 5 bases for V and 3 bases for J; bases not matched to a gene: 2. The CDR3 loop spans 14 amino acids. For the CDR3, the DNA is TGTGCCAGCAGTTTGACAGGGGCTAATGAAAAACTGTTTTTT. Translation: CASSLTGANEKLFF.

This chain links TRBV9 with TRBJ2-3, with 7 bases aligning to TRBD2. With 3 bases clipped from V and 4 bases from J, the junction kept 11 bases outside the gene matches. This CDR3 has 16 amino acids. The germline CDR1 and CDR2 sequences are SGDLS and YYNGEE. The DNA for the CDR3 is TGTGCCAGCAGCGCCCCGGGACTATCTAGGGCAGATACGCAGTATTTT. It translates to CASSAPGLSRADTQYF. The variable domain in full, completed from reference TRBV9 and TRBJ2-3, reads DSGVTQTPKHLITATGQRVTLRCSPRSGDLSVYWYQQSLDQGLQFLIQYYNGEERAKGNILERFSAQQFPDLHSELNLSSLELGDSALYFCASSAPGLSRADTQYFGPGTRLTVL.

This clone was counted a single time. This chain joins TRBV4-2 and TRBJ1-2; a possible D gene is TRBD1 (6 bases). V lost 0 bases to trimming and J lost 8 bases, with 10 bases between them. The germline gives CDR1 LGHNA, CDR2 YNFKEQ. This CDR3 contains 13 residues. The CDR3 sequence: CASSQDTGLGYTF. In DNA form, the CDR3 reads TGTGCCAGCAGCCAAGATACAGGGCTAGGCTACACCTTC.

CDR3 sequence reads: CASSFGTSGVGEQYF. CDR3 in DNA: TGTGCCAGCAGCTTCGGGACTAGCGGGGTTGGGGAGCAGTACTTC. The chain carries TRBV7-9 and TRBJ2-7; 13 bases are a match to TRBD2. The junction had 6 bases not matched to a gene; V was cut back by 3 bases and J by 7 bases. CDR1 is SEHNR and CDR2 is FQNEAQ in the germline V gene (reference sequence). The CDR3 is 15 residues long.

The V call is TRBV25-1, the J call TRBJ1-2, with 8 bases fitting TRBD1. This CDR3 spans 14 amino acids. The ends lost 3 bases at V and 1 base at J; junction bases unmatched: 1. CDR1 is MGHDK and CDR2 is SYGVNS in the germline V gene. The CDR3 is CASSDDRGNYGYTF. The CDR3 DNA reads as TGTGCCAGCAGTGACGACAGGGGTAACTATGGCTACACCTTC.

This sequence joins TRBV6-5 and TRBJ2-7; weak D call: TRBD1 (6 bases). This CDR3 spans 15 amino acids. CDR1 is MNHEY, CDR2 SVGAGI, per germline. The germline V and J ends were trimmed by 6 bases and 3 bases, with 18 bases remaining between them. CDR3 bases: TGTGCCAGCAGAGGCGACAGGACCTATGACTACGAGCAGTACTTC. This sequence encodes CASRGDRTYDYEQYF.

This chain links TRBV5-5 with TRBJ2-7; 7 positions match TRBD1. The CDR3 spans 17 residues. Germline V CDR1 and CDR2: SGHKS, YYEKEE (reference sequence). Unmatched junction bases numbered 16, after V lost 5 bases and J lost 2 bases. CDR3 sequence: CASSSRDRAYSAYEQYF. DNA of the CDR3: TGTGCCAGCAGTTCGCGAGACAGGGCCTACTCAGCCTACGAGCAGTACTTC.

This chain joins TRBV6-6 and TRBJ1-2; 12 nucleotides align to TRBD1. The CDR3 consists of 15 residues. Per the germline V gene, CDR1 is MNHNY and CDR2 is SVGAGI (reference sequence). Germline trimming cut 4 bases from V and 6 bases from J; bases unmatched to any gene: 6. CDR3: CASSSQGQGADGYTF. In nucleotides, the CDR3 is TGTGCCAGCAGTTCCCAGGGACAGGGGGCAGATGGCTACACCTTC.

The chain is built from TRBV5-1 and TRBJ1-1; 12 bases match TRBD1. The CDR3 spans 16 residues. CDR1 and CDR2 from the germline V gene are SGHRS and YFSETQ. Trimming removed 4 bases from V and 4 bases from J; junction bases left unmatched: 8. This chain's CDR3 is CASSREGQGAVTEAFF. CDR3 DNA sequence: TGCGCCAGCAGCCGGGAGGGACAGGGGGCCGTCACTGAAGCTTTCTTT.

In nucleotides, the CDR3 is TGTGCCAGCAGTTCTCCCCCCTTTTCTGAAGCTTTCTTT. Its translation: CASSSPPFSEAFF. The chain recombines TRBV6-5 with TRBJ1-1; D is ambiguous. Trimming removed 4 bases from V and 6 bases from J, with 12 bases in between. From germline, CDR1 is MNHEY and CDR2 SVGAGI. The CDR3 loop spans 13 amino acids.